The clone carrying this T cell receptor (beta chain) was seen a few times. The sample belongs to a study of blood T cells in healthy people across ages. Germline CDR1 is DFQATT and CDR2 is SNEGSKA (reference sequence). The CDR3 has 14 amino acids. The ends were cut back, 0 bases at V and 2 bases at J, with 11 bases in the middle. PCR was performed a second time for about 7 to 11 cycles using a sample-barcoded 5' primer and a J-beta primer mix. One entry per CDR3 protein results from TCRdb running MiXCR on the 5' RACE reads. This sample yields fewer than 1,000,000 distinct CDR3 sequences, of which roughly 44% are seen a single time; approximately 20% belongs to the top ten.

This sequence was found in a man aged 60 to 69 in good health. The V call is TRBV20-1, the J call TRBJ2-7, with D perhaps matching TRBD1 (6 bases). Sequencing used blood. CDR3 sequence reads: CSARETGRPYEQYF. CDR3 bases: TGCAGTGCTAGAGAGACAGGTCGGCCCTACGAGCAGTACTTC.